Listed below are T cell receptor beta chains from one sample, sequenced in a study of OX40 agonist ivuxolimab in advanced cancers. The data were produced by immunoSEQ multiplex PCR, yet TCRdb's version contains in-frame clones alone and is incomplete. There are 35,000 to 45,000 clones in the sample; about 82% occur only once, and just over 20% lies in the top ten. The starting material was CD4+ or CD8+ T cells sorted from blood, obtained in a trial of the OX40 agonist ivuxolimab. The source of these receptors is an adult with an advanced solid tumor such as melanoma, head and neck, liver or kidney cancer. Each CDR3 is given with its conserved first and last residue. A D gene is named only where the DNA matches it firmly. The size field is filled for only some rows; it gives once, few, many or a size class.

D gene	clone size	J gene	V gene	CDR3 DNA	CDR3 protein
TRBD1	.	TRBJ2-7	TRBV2	TGTGCCAGCAGCCCCGGACAGGGTATTTCCTACGAGCAGTACTTC	CASSPGQGISYEQYF
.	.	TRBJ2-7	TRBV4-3	TGCGCCAGCAGCCAGGGACTCGAGCAGTACTTC	CASSQGLEQYF
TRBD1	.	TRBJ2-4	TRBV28	TGTGCCAGCAGCTCTCTTCCTCAAATCGGGACAGGGGGGAAAAACATTCAGTACTTC	CASSSLPQIGTGGKNIQYF
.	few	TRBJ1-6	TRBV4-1	TGCGCCAGCAGCCTTGGACACCTGGGATCACCCCTCCACTTT	CASSLGHLGSPLHF
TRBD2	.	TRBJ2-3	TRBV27	TGTGCCAGCAGCCTGACTAGCGGGGGCAGCACAGATACGCAGTATTTT	CASSLTSGGSTDTQYF
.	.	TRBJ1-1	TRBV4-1	TGCGCCAGCAGCCAAGCCCCCTCGAACACTGAAGCTTTCTTT	CASSQAPSNTEAFF
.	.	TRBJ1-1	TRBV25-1	TGTGCCAGCACTGACCAGGCCAACACTGAAGCTTTCTTT	CASTDQANTEAFF
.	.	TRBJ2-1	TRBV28	TGTGCCAGCAGTGAAAGTTACAATGAGCAGTTCTTC	CASSESYNEQFF
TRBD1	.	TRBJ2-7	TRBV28	TGTGCCAGCAGGGGGATGGACAGGAGCTCCTACGAGCAGTACTTC	CASRGMDRSSYEQYF
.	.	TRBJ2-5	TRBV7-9	TGTGCCAGCAGCTTAGCTGGGGGAAGAGAGACCCAGTACTTC	CASSLAGGRETQYF
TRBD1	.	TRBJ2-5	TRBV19	TGTGCCAGTAGTACCCCACAGGGGCCCCTAAGGGAGACCCAGTACTTC	CASSTPQGPLRETQYF
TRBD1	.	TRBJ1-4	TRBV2	TGTGCCAGCAGGGGATTACAGGGGGGCGATGAAAAACTGTTTTTT	CASRGLQGGDEKLFF
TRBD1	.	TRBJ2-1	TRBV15	TGTGCCACCAGCACCAAGGACAGGGTCAATGAGCAGTTCTTC	CATSTKDRVNEQFF